The 2 T cell receptor beta chains in this list originate from one sample, sequenced in a study of blood T cell repertoires in COVID-19. The protocol was immunoSEQ multiplex PCR, while the TCRdb copy is restricted to in-frame clones and leaves out a portion. Of around 290,000 clones detected, 86% appear once; the ten largest clones hold around 13%. The material sequenced was peripheral blood. The origin of the receptors is a woman in her 70s with COVID-19, enrolled during active disease.

The gene calls are TRBV5-8 and TRBJ2-3, with 7 bases aligning to TRBD1. The CDR3 has 16 residues. Per the germline V gene, CDR1 is SGHTS and CDR2 is YDEGEE. Trimming removed 0 bases from V and 2 bases from J; junction bases left unmatched: 6. As DNA, the CDR3 is TGTGCCAGCAGCTTGGAGGGACAGCCCCTCACAGATACGCAGTATTTT. Its protein is CASSLEGQPLTDTQYF.

The chain joins TRBV19 to TRBJ2-7; TRBD1 matches 7 bases. Germline V gene data show CDR1 as LNHDA and CDR2 as SQIVND (reference sequence). Losses at the gene ends were 5 bases for V and 2 bases for J; bases not matched to a gene: 6. The CDR3 runs 14 residues. As DNA, the CDR3 is TGTGCCAGTAGTGGGGGTCAGGGGGCCTACGAGCAGTACTTC. It yields the protein CASSGGQGAYEQYF.